What follows describes a single TCR beta chain. This specimen comes from a study of blood T cell repertoires in COVID-19. Study summary: The samples span acute and convalescent COVID-19 from the United States, Italy and Spain. From T cells, B-cell-depleted T cells, or PBMCs came the material, which was cDNA or gDNA.

As handled by the study authors: Estimation of nucleated cell counts was performed using reference gene primer amplification. TCRdb keeps only in-frame clones here, not all; method: immunoSEQ multiplex PCR. The V and J calls and clone size come from that table; D and trimming were worked out from the DNA. The sample holds roughly 190,000 clones; roughly four fifths are singletons and the top ten take around 6.1%. CDR1 is MNHEY, CDR2 SVGAGI, per germline. The CDR3 loop spans 13 amino acids. Trimming removed 6 bases at V and 1 base at J, with 10 bases between. The sequenced sample consisted of peripheral blood. This receptor was taken from a woman aged 40 to 49 with acute or convalescent COVID-19. V and J are TRBV6-5 and TRBJ2-7; no firm D call. CDR3 sequence: CASSHGLSYEQYF. The CDR3 DNA is TGTGCCAGCAGCCACGGGTTATCCTACGAGCAGTACTTC.